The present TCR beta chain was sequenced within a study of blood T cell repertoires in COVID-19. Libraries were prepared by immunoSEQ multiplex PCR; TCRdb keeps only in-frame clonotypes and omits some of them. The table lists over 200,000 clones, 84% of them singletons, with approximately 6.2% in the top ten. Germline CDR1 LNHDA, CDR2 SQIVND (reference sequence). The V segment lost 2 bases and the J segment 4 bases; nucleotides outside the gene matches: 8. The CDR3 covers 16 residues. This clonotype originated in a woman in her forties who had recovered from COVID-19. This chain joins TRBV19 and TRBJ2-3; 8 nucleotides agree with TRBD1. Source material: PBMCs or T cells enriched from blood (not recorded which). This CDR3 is CASSITIGTGADTQYF. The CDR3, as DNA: TGTGCCAGTAGTATAACAATCGGGACAGGAGCAGATACGCAGTATTTT.